The 25 T cell receptor beta chains reported below all come from one sample, sequenced in a study of cytomegalovirus exposure and HLA in healthy donors. This PCR relied on a set of 60 Vbeta primers and 13 Jbeta primers. Some clones are missing from TCRdb's copy, which holds only in-frame ones; the method was immunoSEQ multiplex PCR. The sample comprises some 90,000 clones, 81% of which are singletons, and about 9.4% rests with the top ten. The sequenced sample consisted of PBMCs. All receptors come from a human donor in good health.

The chain uses TRBV5-8 and TRBJ2-7; the match to TRBD1 covers 7 bases. Germline values: CDR1 SGHTS, CDR2 YDEGEE. The CDR3 is 12 residues long. J was trimmed by 3 bases and V by 7 bases; bases with no gene match: 4. CDR3 sequence reads: CASSDRLYEQYF. As DNA, the CDR3 is TGTGCCAGCTCGGACAGGCTCTACGAGCAGTACTTC.

This rearrangement joins TRBV27 to TRBJ2-7, with TRBD2 as a possible D gene (6 bases). The V gene lost 2 bases and the J gene lost 5 bases, with 22 bases spanning the gap. From germline, CDR1 is MNHEY and CDR2 SMNVEV (reference sequence). The CDR3 spans 17 residues. The chain's CDR3 is CASSLGPGLARRDEQYF. CDR3 nucleotide sequence: TGTGCCAGCAGTTTAGGACCCGGGCTAGCGCGACGGGACGAGCAGTACTTC.

V is TRBV18 and J is TRBJ2-5, with 7 bases lining up with TRBD1. With V trimmed by 3 bases and J by 7 bases, 2 bases remained unmatched. The CDR3 is 12 amino acids. Germline values: CDR1 KGHSH, CDR2 LQKENI. In DNA form, the CDR3 reads TGTGCCAGCTCACCGGACAGGACGACCCAGTACTTC. Residues: CASSPDRTTQYF. Looking up the rest from reference TRBV18 and TRBJ2-5 gives the full variable domain: NAGVMQNPRHLVRRRGQEARLRCSPMKGHSHVYWYRQLPEEGLKFMVYLQKENIIDESGMPKERFSAEFPKEGPSILRIQQVVRGDSAAYFCASSPDRTTQYFGPGTRLLVL.

The rearrangement joins TRBV5-1 to TRBJ2-5; 8 bases line up with TRBD1. The CDR3 spans 16 residues. Trimming removed 0 bases from V and 4 bases from J; junction bases left unmatched: 8. Germline V lookup: CDR1 SGHRS, CDR2 YFSETQ. This CDR3 reads CASSLGPTGVGETQYF. The DNA of the CDR3 is TGCGCCAGCAGCTTGGGCCCGACAGGGGTAGGAGAGACCCAGTACTTC. The full variable domain, rest sourced from reference TRBV5-1 and TRBJ2-5, is KAGVTQTPRYLIKTRGQQVTLSCSPISGHRSVSWYQQTPGQGLQFLFEYFSETQRNKGNFPGRFSGRQFSNSRSEMNVSTLELGDSALYLCASSLGPTGVGETQYFGPGTRLLVL.

The CDR3 DNA is TGCGCCAGCAGCCCGGACAGATTCTCCTACGAGCAGTACTTC. Translated, it gives CASSPDRFSYEQYF. The chain employs TRBV5-1 and TRBJ2-7, with D perhaps matching TRBD1 (6 bases). CDR1 and CDR2 from the germline V gene are SGHRS and YFSETQ. The CDR3 totals 14 residues. Trimming removed 4 bases at V and 0 bases at J, with 11 bases between.

The sample holds a few counts of this clone. Relative to the germline gene, one junction end is altered; a read error may explain this. This sequence joins TRBV28 and TRBJ2-7, with 9 bases lining up with TRBD1. Germline V lookup: CDR1 MDHEN, CDR2 SYDVKM. The CDR3 extends over 17 amino acids. CDR3 residues: CASSVWRAGTGLGEQYF. Here the CDR3 DNA reads TGTGCCAGCAGTGTATGGAGAGCCGGGACAGGGCTAGGCGAGCAGTACTTC.

The chain uses TRBV30 and TRBJ1-2, with no clear D. The V end lost 1 base, the J end lost 8 bases, and 8 bases lay between the germline ends. The V gene's germline CDR1 is GTSNPN and CDR2 SVGIG (reference sequence). The CDR3 is 11 residues long. Written as DNA, the CDR3 is TGTGCCTGGAGTGCAGCCGGGGGCTACACCTTC. Translated, it gives CAWSAAGGYTF.

This chain joins TRBV6-1 and TRBJ2-5; no firm D call. This CDR3 has 11 amino acids. Germline CDR1 reads MNHNS; CDR2 reads SASEGT. V lost 9 bases and J lost 5, with 10 bases in between. CDR3 nucleotides: TGTGCCAGTACCAAACTGGAGACCCAGTACTTC. Its protein product is CASTKLETQYF.

The chain uses TRBV11-3 and TRBJ2-5; 12 bases agree with TRBD2. In germline, CDR1 is SGHNT, CDR2 YENEEA. The CDR3 has 15 residues. V trimming: 5 bases; J trimming: 10 bases; junction bases outside the gene matches: 11. DNA for the CDR3: TGTGCCAGCAGCGACGGACTAGCGGGGACCGGGGGCCAGTACTTC. It codes for CASSDGLAGTGGQYF.

This chain joins TRBV7-9 and TRBJ2-2, with 7 bases lining up with TRBD1. The V gene's germline CDR1 is SEHNR and CDR2 FQNEAQ (reference sequence). The ends lost 2 bases at V and 6 bases at J; junction bases unmatched: 3. This CDR3 comprises 14 residues. This CDR3 reads CASSLRQGPGELFF. The CDR3 DNA reads as TGTGCCAGCAGCTTAAGACAGGGCCCCGGGGAGCTGTTTTTT.

The rearrangement uses TRBV30 and TRBJ1-1; a weak D match, TRBD1 (5 bases). The CDR3 extends over 12 amino acids. Germline V CDR1 and CDR2: GTSNPN, SVGIG (reference sequence). V was trimmed by 5 bases and J by 6 bases, leaving 13 bases between them. CDR3 sequence: CAWEAGGAEAFF. As DNA, the CDR3 is TGTGCCTGGGAGGCCGGGGGAGCTGAAGCTTTCTTT.

The chain has TRBV28 and TRBJ2-3; 8 positions match TRBD2. CDR3 length: 15 residues. CDR1 and CDR2 (germline): MDHEN, SYDVKM. J gave up 0 bases and V 5 bases, and 4 bases lay outside the gene matches. CDR3 DNA: TGTGCCAGCAGTCAACCTAGCGGGAGCACAGATACGCAGTATTTT. Its translation: CASSQPSGSTDTQYF.

V gene TRBV2 combines with J gene TRBJ2-1, with TRBD2 identical over 13 bases. The J segment lost 8 bases and the V segment lost 4 bases, leaving 8 bases of the junction unmatched. Germline loops: CDR1 SNHLY, CDR2 FYNNEI. This CDR3 is built from 16 residues. The CDR3 here is CASSGTSGRKVDEQFF. The CDR3 DNA sequence: TGTGCCAGCAGTGGGACTAGCGGGAGAAAGGTCGATGAGCAGTTCTTC.

This chain uses TRBV9 with TRBJ2-5; 10 bases align to TRBD2. CDR1 and CDR2 from the germline V gene are SGDLS and YYNGEE. The CDR3 extends over 17 amino acids. The V and J ends lost 1 base and 4 bases, in that order; junction bases with no gene match: 10. CDR3 protein: CASSVTHQREGPETQYF. The CDR3 DNA is TGTGCCAGCAGCGTAACCCACCAGCGGGAGGGCCCAGAGACCCAGTACTTC.

The chain is built from TRBV19 and TRBJ2-7, with 8 nucleotides matching TRBD1. V was pared by 0 bases and J by 1 base, with 11 bases of the junction left unmatched. The CDR3 loop spans 18 amino acids. Per germline, CDR1 LNHDA and CDR2 SQIVND (reference sequence). The CDR3 DNA sequence: TGTGCCAGTAGTATAGATCGCCTCGGGGGACAGGAGTCCTACGAGCAGTACTTC. Translated, it gives CASSIDRLGGQESYEQYF.

The chain carries TRBV7-3 and TRBJ2-1; 8 nucleotides match TRBD2. The ends lost 1 base at V and 4 bases at J; junction bases unmatched: 3. The CDR3 consists of 15 residues. The germline CDR1 and CDR2 sequences are SGHTA and FQGTGA. CDR3 residues: CASSLNGGAYNEQFF. DNA for the CDR3: TGTGCCAGCAGCTTAAACGGGGGGGCGTACAATGAGCAGTTCTTC.

The genes are TRBV5-5 and TRBJ2-1; D not certain. V lost 2 bases and J 7 bases, leaving 10 bases between the germline ends. The length of the CDR3 is 13 residues. The germline gives CDR1 SGHKS, CDR2 YYEKEE (reference sequence). The CDR3 reads CASSFLDSNEQFF. CDR3 coding DNA: TGTGCCAGCAGCTTTTTAGACTCAAATGAGCAGTTCTTC.

Regarding this clone: Germline and junction disagree at one end, which may indicate a read error. The J gene is TRBJ1-5, the V gene TRBV7-8; no firm D call. There are 17 residues in the CDR3. The germline V gene encodes CDR1 SGHVS and CDR2 FQNEAQ. CDR3 protein: CASRLGLRYEAYQPQHF. DNA for the CDR3: TGTGCCAGCAGGTTAGGTTTGAGATATGAGGCTTACCAGCCCCAGCATTTT. Full variable domain (rest looked up from reference TRBV7-8 and TRBJ1-5): GAGVSQSPRYKVAKRGQDVALRCDPISGHVSLFWYQQALGQGPEFLTYFQNEAQLDKSGLPSDRFFAERPEGSVSTLKIQRTQQEDSAVYLCASRLGLRYEAYQPQHFGDGTRLSIL.

J is TRBJ2-1 and V is TRBV9, with D perhaps TRBD2 (6 bases). The CDR3 is made up of 14 amino acids. The V gene's germline CDR1 is SGDLS and CDR2 YYNGEE. V was shortened by 4 bases and J by 0 bases, with 8 bases between the two germline ends. CDR3 loop: CASSRGSSYNEQFF. The CDR3 bases are TGTGCCAGCAGCCGGGGGTCCTCCTACAATGAGCAGTTCTTC.

The V gene is TRBV19, the J gene TRBJ2-7; D gene unclear. The CDR3 runs 13 residues. CDR1 is LNHDA and CDR2 is SQIVND in the germline V gene (reference sequence). V was shortened by 1 base and J by 0 bases, with 4 bases between the two germline ends. Here the CDR3 reads CASSIGSSYEQYF. The CDR3 nucleotides read TGTGCCAGTAGTATAGGCAGCTCCTACGAGCAGTACTTC.

This clone was seen a single time. The chain employs TRBV7-2 and TRBJ2-1, with 11 positions matching TRBD2. V lost 3 bases to trimming and J lost 9 bases; unmatched junction nucleotides: 7. This CDR3 comprises 15 residues. Germline V gives CDR1 SGHTA, CDR2 FQGNSA. The CDR3 region has the DNA TGTGCCAGCAGCTTGGTAGCGGGAGGGCCGGGTGAGCAGTTCTTC. This encodes CASSLVAGGPGEQFF.

This sequence joins TRBV6-5 and TRBJ1-2, with 8 nucleotides matching TRBD1. From germline, CDR1 is MNHEY and CDR2 SVGAGI. CDR3 size: 16 residues. With 2 bases clipped from V and 4 bases from J, the junction kept 9 bases outside the gene matches. CDR3 loop: CASSYTQGARGYGYTF. Written as DNA, the CDR3 is TGTGCCAGCAGTTACACCCAGGGGGCGCGGGGCTATGGCTACACCTTC.

With regard to this clone: At one end the junction does not follow the germline gene, possibly because of a read error. The rearrangement joins TRBV7-7 to TRBJ2-3; 8 positions match TRBD2. The CDR3 covers 14 residues. Germline assignment: CDR1 SSHAT and CDR2 FNYEAQ (reference sequence). CDR3 amino acids: CASSAGGGTDTQYF. CDR3 coding DNA: TGTGCTAGCAGCGCCGGCGGGGGGACAGATACGCAGTATTTT. Based on the CDR3 plus reference TRBV7-7 and TRBJ2-3, the full variable domain is GAGVSQSPRYKVTKRGQDVTLRCDPISSHATLYWYQQALGQGPEFLTYFNYEAQPDKSGLPSDRFSAERPEGSISTLTIQRTEQRDSAMYRCASSAGGGTDTQYFGPGTRLTVL.

This sequence joins TRBV25-1 and TRBJ1-6, with 8 bases that match TRBD1. The CDR3 is 16 amino acids. The germline gives CDR1 MGHDK, CDR2 SYGVNS. With V trimmed by 4 bases and J by 7 bases, 9 bases remained unmatched. CDR3 sequence reads: CASSATGGSVNSPLHF. In DNA form, the CDR3 reads TGTGCCAGCAGTGCAACAGGGGGTAGTGTGAATTCACCCCTCCACTTT. The whole variable domain, filled in from reference TRBV25-1 and TRBJ1-6, reads EADIYQTPRYLVIGTGKKITLECSQTMGHDKMYWYQQDPGMELHLIHYSYGVNSTEKGDLSSESTVSRIRTEHFPLTLESARPSHTSQYLCASSATGGSVNSPLHFGNGTRLTVT.

J is TRBJ2-1 and V is TRBV27; D call uncertain. The germline V gene encodes CDR1 MNHEY and CDR2 SMNVEV (reference sequence). Deletions cut 2 bases from V and 0 bases from J, with 8 bases between. The CDR3 covers 15 residues. CDR3 coding DNA: TGTGCCAGCAGTTTAACCTCTAGCTCCTACAATGAGCAGTTCTTC. Translation: CASSLTSSSYNEQFF.